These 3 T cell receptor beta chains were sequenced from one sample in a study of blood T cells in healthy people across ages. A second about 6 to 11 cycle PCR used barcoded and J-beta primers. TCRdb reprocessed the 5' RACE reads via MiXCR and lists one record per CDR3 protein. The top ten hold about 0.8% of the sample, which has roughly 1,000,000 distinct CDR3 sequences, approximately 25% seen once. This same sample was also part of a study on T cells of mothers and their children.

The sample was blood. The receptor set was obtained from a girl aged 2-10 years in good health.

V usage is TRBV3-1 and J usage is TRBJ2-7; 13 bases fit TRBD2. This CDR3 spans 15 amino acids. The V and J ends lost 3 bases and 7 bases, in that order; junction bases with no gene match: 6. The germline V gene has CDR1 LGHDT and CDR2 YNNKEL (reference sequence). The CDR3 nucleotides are TGTGCCAGCAGCCACGAACTAGCGGGAGGGGGTGAGCAGTACTTC. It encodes CASSHELAGGGEQYF.

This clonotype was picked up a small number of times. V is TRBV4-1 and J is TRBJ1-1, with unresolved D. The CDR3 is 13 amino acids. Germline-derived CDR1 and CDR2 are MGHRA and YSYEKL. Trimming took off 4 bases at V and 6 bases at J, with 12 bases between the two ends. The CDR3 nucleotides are TGCGCCAGCAGCCCTACTGTCGGTCCTGAAGCTTTCTTT. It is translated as CASSPTVGPEAFF.

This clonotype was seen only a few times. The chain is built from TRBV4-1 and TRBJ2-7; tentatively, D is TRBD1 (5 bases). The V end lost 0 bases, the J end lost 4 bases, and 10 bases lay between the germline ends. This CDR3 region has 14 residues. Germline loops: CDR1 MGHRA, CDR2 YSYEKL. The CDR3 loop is CASSQELGVYEQYF. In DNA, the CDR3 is TGCGCCAGCAGCCAAGAGTTAGGGGTTTACGAGCAGTACTTC.